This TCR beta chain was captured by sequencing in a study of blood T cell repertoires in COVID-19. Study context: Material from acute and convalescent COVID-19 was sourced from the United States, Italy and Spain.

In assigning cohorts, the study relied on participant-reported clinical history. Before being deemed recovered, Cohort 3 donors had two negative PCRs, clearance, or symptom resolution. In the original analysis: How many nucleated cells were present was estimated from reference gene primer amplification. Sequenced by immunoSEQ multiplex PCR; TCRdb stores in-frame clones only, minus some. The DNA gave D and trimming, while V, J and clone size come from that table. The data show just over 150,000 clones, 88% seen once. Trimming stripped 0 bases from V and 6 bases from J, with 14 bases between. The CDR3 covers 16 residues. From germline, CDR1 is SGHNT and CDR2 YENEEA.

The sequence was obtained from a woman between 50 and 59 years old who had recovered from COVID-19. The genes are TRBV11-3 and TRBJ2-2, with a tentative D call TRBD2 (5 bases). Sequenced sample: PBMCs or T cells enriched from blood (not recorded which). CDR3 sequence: CASSLDGGVTAGELFF. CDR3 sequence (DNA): TGTGCCAGCAGCTTAGATGGAGGTGTTACGGCCGGGGAGCTGTTTTTT.